A single sample gave rise to the 11 T cell receptor beta chains below, sequenced in a study of T cells in Graves' hyperthyroidism and ophthalmopathy. Amplification of TCR beta CDR3 regions was performed using RNA transcripts as template. HTBI primers were used for first-round RT-PCR of the TCR CDR3. TCRdb re-analysed the multiplex PCR reads in MiXCR, keeping a single row per CDR3 protein. The sample carries more than 650,000 distinct CDR3 sequences, 12% to 15% recorded once. Sequencing input: blood. Receptor source: a woman aged 18-30 years with Graves' hyperthyroidism.

This clonotype was seen ten or more times. The chain employs TRBV30 and TRBJ2-1; 8 bases match TRBD2. Losses at the gene ends were 6 bases for V and 4 bases for J; bases not matched to a gene: 11. Germline-derived CDR1 and CDR2 are GTSNPN and SVGIG (reference sequence). This CDR3 has 15 amino acids. The CDR3 spells CACNKWASGYNEQFF. CDR3 nucleotide sequence: TGTGCCTGCAACAAATGGGCTAGCGGGTACAATGAGCAGTTCTTC.

This clonotype was counted many times. The chain links TRBV15 to TRBJ2-3; D ambiguous. V shed 6 bases and J shed 3 bases, with 10 bases lying between them. The CDR3 length is 13 residues. The germline V gene encodes CDR1 LNHNV and CDR2 YYDKDF (reference sequence). In DNA form, the CDR3 reads TGTGCCACCAGGGCGTTTGGGACAGATACGCAGTATTTT. Protein product: CATRAFGTDTQYF.

This clonotype was observed a few times. This chain's CDR3 is CSVQAGPEQFF. CDR3 nucleotides: TGCAGCGTCCAGGCCGGGCCGGAGCAGTTCTTC. The chain is built from TRBV29-1 and TRBJ2-1; D is unresolved. The CDR3 spans 11 residues. V shed 6 bases and J shed 10 bases, with 13 bases lying between them. The germline gives CDR1 SQVTM, CDR2 ANQGSEA.

The V gene is TRBV28, the J gene TRBJ2-2; possibly TRBD1 for D (5 bases). The length of the CDR3 is 15 residues. Germline V gene data show CDR1 as MDHEN and CDR2 as SYDVKM. The V end lost 5 bases, the J end lost 4 bases, and 14 bases lay between the germline ends. The CDR3 here is CASSGGAATTGELFF. CDR3 sequence (DNA): TGTGCCAGCAGTGGTGGGGCCGCGACCACCGGGGAGCTGTTTTTT.

In its sample, this clonotype was seen many times. This chain connects TRBV6-5 to TRBJ2-1, with D possibly TRBD1 on 5 matching bases. CDR1 is MNHEY, CDR2 SVGAGI, per germline. CDR3 length equals 16 residues. The V end was cut by 1 base, the J end by 0 bases, with 10 bases between. This CDR3 is CASSYLGRTSYNEQFF. The CDR3, as DNA: TGTGCCAGCAGTTACTTGGGGCGGACCTCCTACAATGAGCAGTTCTTC.

The chain joins TRBV2 to TRBJ2-3, with 10 bases lining up with TRBD2. CDR1 and CDR2 from the germline V gene are SNHLY and FYNNEI. Germline trimming cut 5 bases from V and 6 bases from J; bases unmatched to any gene: 2. CDR3 length equals 13 residues. As DNA, the CDR3 is TGTGCCAGCAGTAGCGGGAGGGTTGATACGCAGTATTTT. Its translation: CASSSGRVDTQYF. Filled out from reference TRBV2 and TRBJ2-3, the complete variable domain reads EPEVTQTPSHQVTQMGQEVILRCVPISNHLYFYWYRQILGQKVEFLVSFYNNEISEKSEIFDDQFSVERPDGSNFTLKIRSTKLEDSAMYFCASSSGRVDTQYFGPGTRLTVL.

V gene TRBV14 combines with J gene TRBJ2-2; D not resolved. V lost 4 bases, J lost 6 bases, and 9 bases lay in between. Germline loops: CDR1 SGHDN, CDR2 FVKESK. The CDR3 has 13 residues. The CDR3 nucleotides read TGTGCCAGCAGCCCGGTCTCGGCCGGGGAGCTGTTTTTT. Residues: CASSPVSAGELFF.

This chain uses TRBV29-1 with TRBJ1-1, with 9 bases aligning to TRBD1. The germline gives CDR1 SQVTM, CDR2 ANQGSEA. The CDR3 has 17 amino acids. Unmatched junction bases numbered 13, after V lost 5 bases and J lost 0 bases. The CDR3 here is CSVRERDREPLNTEAFF. CDR3 DNA: TGCAGCGTTAGGGAAAGGGACAGGGAACCCCTGAACACTGAAGCTTTCTTT.

V usage is TRBV12-3 or TRBV12-4 and J usage is TRBJ2-1; 10 bases line up with TRBD2. The length of the CDR3 is 14 residues. With V trimmed by 11 bases and J by 10 bases, 14 bases remained unmatched. CDR3 residues: CAVEGRLAGVEQFF. CDR3 DNA: TGTGCCGTGGAAGGTCGGCTAGCGGGAGTCGAGCAGTTCTTC.

Ten or more counts support this clonotype. V and J are TRBV28 and TRBJ2-5; no firm D call. The CDR3 length is 10 residues. V dropped 7 bases and J dropped 5 bases, with 5 bases sitting between them. Germline V CDR1 and CDR2: MDHEN, SYDVKM. In DNA form, the CDR3 reads TGTGCCAGCATGGGTGAGACCCAGTACTTC. Amino acids: CASMGETQYF.

The table lists this clonotype with many counts. The CDR3 DNA reads as TGTGCCAGCAGCGGACCACGGGACAGGCATCGCCGCTACAATGAGCAGTTCTTC. Translated, it gives CASSGPRDRHRRYNEQFF. The gene calls are TRBV6-2 or TRBV6-3 and TRBJ2-1; 8 nucleotides agree with TRBD1. CDR3 length equals 18 residues. The ends lost 6 bases at V and 3 bases at J; junction bases unmatched: 16. Germline lookup yields CDR1 MNHEY and CDR2 SVGEGT.